One sample yielded the 20 T cell receptor beta chains listed below, sequenced in a study of T cell responses to AZD1222 COVID-19 vaccine. TCRdb's table, derived via immunoSEQ multiplex PCR, lists solely in-frame clones and lacks some. The sample contains 100,000 or so clones, less than 90% of which appear only once. Source: peripheral blood, taken on day 0 of AZD1222 vaccination. The receptor source for this set is an adult in good health.

The chain recombines TRBV5-4 with TRBJ2-7; 9 bases map to TRBD2. Looked up from germline, CDR1 is SGHNT and CDR2 is YYREEE (reference sequence). The CDR3 has 14 amino acids. V shed 3 bases, J shed 3 bases, and the junction held 4 bases outside the gene matches. The chain's CDR3 is CASSSDSGSYEQYF. In DNA form, the CDR3 reads TGTGCCAGCAGCTCCGATAGCGGGAGCTACGAGCAGTACTTC.

The rearrangement links TRBV29-1 to TRBJ1-4; TRBD1 might be the D (5 bases). The CDR3 is 12 residues long. Germline CDR1 reads SQVTM; CDR2 reads ANQGSEA. V lost 4 bases to trimming and J lost 6 bases, with 9 bases between them. The CDR3 DNA follows: TGCAGCGTTGGGGACGGATATGAAAAACTGTTTTTT. As protein: CSVGDGYEKLFF.

This clone has a handful of counts. The chain links TRBV30 to TRBJ1-2; D unresolved. Trimming removed 0 bases from V and 4 bases from J, with 15 bases in between. The CDR3 is 15 residues long. The germline CDR1 and CDR2 sequences are GTSNPN and SVGIG (reference sequence). This CDR3 reads CAWSVLGGRSYGYTF. In DNA, the CDR3 is TGTGCCTGGAGTGTACTGGGCGGACGATCCTATGGCTACACCTTC.

This chain links TRBV2 with TRBJ2-2; TRBD1 is a possible D gene (6 bases). CDR3 length equals 15 residues. Trimming cost V 7 bases and J 1 base, with 13 bases left between them. From germline, CDR1 is SNHLY and CDR2 FYNNEI. The CDR3 sequence: CASNRQGRNTGELFF. In DNA, the CDR3 is TGTGCCAGCAATAGGCAGGGGAGGAACACCGGGGAGCTGTTTTTT.

The chain uses TRBV4-1 and TRBJ2-2, with 7 positions matching TRBD1. CDR3 size: 16 residues. Germline loops: CDR1 MGHRA, CDR2 YSYEKL. V gave up 4 bases and J gave up 5 bases; unmatched junction bases: 10. CDR3 nucleotide sequence: TGCGCCAGCAGCCCAACCCGGGACAGCTTTACCGGGGAGCTGTTTTTT. This codes for CASSPTRDSFTGELFF.

V and J are TRBV4-2 and TRBJ1-1; no firm D call. There are 14 residues in the CDR3. Between the trimmed V and J ends, which lost 0 bases and 0 bases, there was a span of 5 bases. The germline V gene encodes CDR1 LGHNA and CDR2 YNFKEQ. The CDR3 spells CASSQDWMNTEAFF. Written as DNA, the CDR3 is TGTGCCAGCAGCCAAGATTGGATGAACACTGAAGCTTTCTTT.

V usage is TRBV10-2 and J usage is TRBJ2-2, with a tentative D call TRBD2 (6 bases). Trimming shortened V by 6 bases and J by 0 bases, and 11 bases separated the two germline ends. Germline V gene sequence: CDR1 WSHSY, CDR2 SAAADI. This CDR3 region has 15 residues. CDR3 amino acids: CASRRGGTNTGELFF. The CDR3, as DNA: TGCGCCAGCAGAAGAGGAGGGACGAACACCGGGGAGCTGTTTTTT.

The V gene is TRBV9, the J gene TRBJ1-2; TRBD1 aligns across 9 bases. This CDR3 has 17 amino acids. Germline-derived CDR1 and CDR2 are SGDLS and YYNGEE. J was trimmed by 0 bases and V by 4 bases; bases with no gene match: 10. The CDR3 loop reads CASSPVAGDRANYGYTF. For the CDR3, the DNA is TGTGCCAGCAGCCCAGTAGCCGGGGACAGGGCTAACTATGGCTACACCTTC.

This clone was picked up a small number of times. V is TRBV11-1 and J is TRBJ1-3, with D maybe TRBD1 (5 bases). The CDR3 contains 15 residues. Germline-derived CDR1 and CDR2 are SGHAT and FQDESV (reference sequence). The V and J ends lost 5 bases and 2 bases respectively, with 13 bases between them. CDR3 in DNA: TGTGCCAGCAGCCCTACCGGGGGGACTGGAAACACCATATATTTT. It yields the protein CASSPTGGTGNTIYF.

The genes are TRBV18 and TRBJ2-3, with 9 bases that match TRBD2. This CDR3 spans 16 amino acids. Trimming removed 1 base from V and 0 bases from J; junction bases left unmatched: 2. The germline V gene has CDR1 KGHSH and CDR2 LQKENI. The CDR3 protein is CASSPRLAVSTDTQYF. The CDR3 bases are TGTGCCAGCTCACCACGACTAGCGGTTAGCACAGATACGCAGTATTTT.

The gene calls are TRBV2 and TRBJ2-2; no clear D gene. The CDR3 loop spans 15 amino acids. The V end was cut by 6 bases, the J end by 0 bases, with 11 bases between. The germline V gene has CDR1 SNHLY and CDR2 FYNNEI. The CDR3 bases are TGTGCCAGCAGAGAGGACGTTACGAACACCGGGGAGCTGTTTTTT. Protein: CASREDVTNTGELFF.

The V gene is TRBV30, the J gene TRBJ1-2, with 8 bases matching TRBD1. The CDR3 spans 13 residues. V shed 5 bases and J 3 bases; nucleotides not matched to a gene: 5. The germline gives CDR1 GTSNPN, CDR2 SVGIG (reference sequence). CDR3 sequence: CAWVTGDHYGYTF. The CDR3, as DNA: TGTGCCTGGGTGACAGGGGACCACTATGGCTACACCTTC.

The chain has TRBV10-3 and TRBJ2-2; possibly TRBD2 for D (5 bases). CDR1 is ENHRY, CDR2 SYGVKD, per germline. V lost 10 bases, J lost 4 bases, and 16 bases lay in between. This CDR3 spans 14 amino acids. CDR3 sequence reads: CATEGLSGTGELFF. In nucleotides, the CDR3 is TGTGCCACCGAAGGACTGTCGGGCACCGGGGAGCTGTTTTTT.

This clone was detected a few times. V usage is TRBV15 and J usage is TRBJ2-1, with D perhaps matching TRBD2 (6 bases). The CDR3 is 15 residues long. Per germline, CDR1 LNHNV and CDR2 YYDKDF (reference sequence). Trimming cost V 0 bases and J 5 bases, with 11 bases left between them. CDR3 region: CATSREISGNNEQFF. The CDR3 coding sequence is TGTGCCACCAGCAGAGAGATTAGCGGTAACAATGAGCAGTTCTTC.

The V and J genes are TRBV19 and TRBJ1-2; a weak D match, TRBD1 (5 bases). This CDR3 is 13 amino acids long. CDR1 LNHDA and CDR2 SQIVND come from the germline V gene (reference sequence). Trimming removed 10 bases at V and 0 bases at J, with 12 bases between. CDR3 sequence (DNA): TGTGCCACTTCCAGGGTCCCTAACTATGGCTACACCTTC. Its protein product is CATSRVPNYGYTF. The complete variable domain, with remaining parts taken from reference TRBV19 and TRBJ1-2, reads DGGITQSPKYLFRKEGQNVTLSCEQNLNHDAMYWYRQDPGQGLRLIYYSQIVNDFQKGDIAEGYSVSREKKESFPLTVTSAQKNPTAFYLCATSRVPNYGYTFGSGTRLTVV.

This chain joins TRBV7-9 and TRBJ1-2, with D unclear. The CDR3 totals 15 residues. CDR1 and CDR2 from the germline V gene are SEHNR and FQNEAQ (reference sequence). Between the trimmed V and J ends, which lost 3 bases and 3 bases, there was a span of 14 bases. CDR3 sequence: CASSFTRPVDYGYTF. The CDR3 region has the DNA TGTGCCAGCAGCTTCACAAGGCCCGTCGACTATGGCTACACCTTC.

This chain links TRBV19 with TRBJ2-1, with TRBD2 matching 7 bases. V lost 6 bases, J lost 0 bases, and 11 bases stayed unmatched. CDR3 length: 17 amino acids. Germline V gene data show CDR1 as LNHDA and CDR2 as SQIVND (reference sequence). CDR3 DNA: TGTGCCAGTAGAGCACTAGCGTGGACCACCTCCTACAATGAGCAGTTCTTC. This gives the protein CASRALAWTTSYNEQFF.

V gene TRBV4-2 combines with J gene TRBJ2-3, with D uncertain. The germline V gene has CDR1 LGHNA and CDR2 YNFKEQ. V was trimmed by 0 bases and J by 0 bases, leaving 10 bases between them. The CDR3 spans 16 residues. The CDR3 DNA reads as TGTGCCAGCAGCCAAGACCGCCGAGCTAGCACAGATACGCAGTATTTT. Translation: CASSQDRRASTDTQYF.

This clone was seen once. The chain employs TRBV30 and TRBJ2-5, with 11 bases identical to TRBD2. This CDR3 is 14 amino acids long. Germline trimming cut 5 bases from V and 2 bases from J; bases unmatched to any gene: 4. Germline assignment: CDR1 GTSNPN and CDR2 SVGIG (reference sequence). CDR3 nucleotides: TGTGCCTGGGAACTAGCGGGGGTTCAAGAGACCCAGTACTTC. This encodes CAWELAGVQETQYF.

The V call is TRBV5-4, the J call TRBJ2-1; either TRBD1 or TRBD2 may supply D (6 bases each). This CDR3 is 15 amino acids long. The V and J ends lost 4 bases and 7 bases respectively, with 18 bases between them. The germline gives CDR1 SGHNT, CDR2 YYREEE (reference sequence). The CDR3 DNA reads TGTGCCAGCAGCCGGCCCTTCACAGGGAGGAATGAGCAGTTCTTC. This sequence encodes CASSRPFTGRNEQFF.